This T cell receptor (beta chain) was sequenced in a study of blood T cell repertoires in COVID-19. Germline assignment: CDR1 KGHDR and CDR2 SFDVKD. The length of the CDR3 is 17 residues. The junction had 15 bases not matched to a gene; V was cut back by 5 bases and J by 7 bases. TCRdb's copy holds only in-frame clones and misses some; the assay was immunoSEQ multiplex PCR. The sample records 250,000 or so clones, 90% being singletons. This chain links TRBV24-1 with TRBJ2-1, with TRBD2 matching 8 bases. The origin of this receptor is a woman under 40 with acute COVID-19. Sequenced sample: PBMCs or T cells enriched from blood (not recorded which). CDR3 nucleotides: TGTGCCACCAGTGCCCCTCAAACTCTAGCGGGTCTGAATGAGCAGTTCTTC. Translated, it gives CATSAPQTLAGLNEQFF.